This T cell receptor (beta chain) was recorded in a study of cytotoxic CD8 clonotypes in ibrutinib-treated CLL. Study details: By median roughly 74 months, roughly twelve had progressed and about 15 stayed remitted; responses had been 2 complete and about 25 partial. Response sampling came at median 12 months of treatment, ranging about 6 to 40 months.

In the case of this clone: Its cognate antigen is unknown.

General study results and limits: The clonality rise at ibrutinib response reflected private clonotype expansion.

The CDR3 contains 19 residues. Germline assignment: CDR1 SEHNR and CDR2 FQNEAQ (reference sequence). V lost 4 bases and J lost 3; bases outside the gene matches: 15. Roughly 1.8 micrograms of genomic DNA from cryopreserved PBMCs went into TCR beta libraries. The data were produced by immunoSEQ multiplex PCR, yet TCRdb's version contains in-frame clones alone and is incomplete. Of around 150,000 clones detected, 81% appear once; the ten largest clones hold approximately 2%. The material was PBMCs, obtained after 12 months of ibrutinib treatment. This clonotype originated in a human donor with chronic lymphocytic leukemia. V gene TRBV7-9 combines with J gene TRBJ2-3; TRBD2 agrees at 11 bases. Here the CDR3 reads CASSSPGQDSGRGTDTQYF. The CDR3 DNA sequence: TGTGCCAGCAGCTCTCCGGGACAGGATAGCGGGAGGGGTACAGATACGCAGTATTTT.